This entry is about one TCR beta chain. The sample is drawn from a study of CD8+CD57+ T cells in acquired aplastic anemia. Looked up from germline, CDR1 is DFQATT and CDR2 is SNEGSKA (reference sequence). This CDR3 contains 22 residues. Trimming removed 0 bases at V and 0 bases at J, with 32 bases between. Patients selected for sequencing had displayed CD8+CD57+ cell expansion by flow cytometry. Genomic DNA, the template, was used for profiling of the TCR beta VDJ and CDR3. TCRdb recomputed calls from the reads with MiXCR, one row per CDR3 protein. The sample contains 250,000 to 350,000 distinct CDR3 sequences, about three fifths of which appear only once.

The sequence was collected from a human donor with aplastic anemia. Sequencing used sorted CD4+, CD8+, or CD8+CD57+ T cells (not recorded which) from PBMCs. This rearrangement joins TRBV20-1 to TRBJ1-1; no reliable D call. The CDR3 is CSARDLTSPIGGRVILNTEAFF. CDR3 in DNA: TGCAGTGCTAGAGATTTGACAAGCCCCATCGGAGGCAGAGTAATTTTGAACACTGAAGCTTTCTTT.